The rows below give T cell receptor beta chains drawn from one sample of a study of blood T cell repertoires in COVID-19. The assay was immunoSEQ multiplex PCR, and TCRdb's table has in-frame clones only and misses some. The sample carries about 220,000 clones, 65% to 90% recorded once. Specimen: peripheral blood. The receptors originated from a woman aged 65 to 85 with COVID-19, enrolled during active disease. The CDR3 runs from the conserved cysteine through the conserved F or W. A D gene is named only where the DNA matches it firmly. Part of the rows lack a size; the others show once, few, many or a class for expanded clones.

TRBV19	NA	16	TRBJ2-1	NA	TGTGCCAGTAGTCCCCTGGCAGGGGCGGTTGGCAATGAGCAGTTCTTC	CASSPLAGAVGNEQFF
TRBV19	NA	15	TRBJ1-5	NA	TGTGCCAGTAGTAGTAGTGGGGGGATGGGACAGCCCCAGCATTTT	CASSSSGGMGQPQHF
TRBV5-1	TRBD2	16	TRBJ2-1	NA	TGCGCCAGCAGCGGGGCCGGGACTAGCGGGAGCAATGAGCAGTTCTTC	CASSGAGTSGSNEQFF
TRBV7-9	TRBD1	15	TRBJ1-3	NA	TGTGCCAGCAGCCCACGAACAGGGGGCTTAGACACCATATATTTT	CASSPRTGGLDTIYF
TRBV3-1/TRBV3-2	TRBD2	15	TRBJ2-1	NA	TGTGCCAGCAGCCCCGGGACTAGCGGGAGCAATGAGCAGTTCTTC	CASSPGTSGSNEQFF
TRBV7-3	TRBD2	15	TRBJ2-3	NA	TGTGCCAGCAGCTTAGGAGGGAGGGTAACAGATACGCAGTATTTT	CASSLGGRVTDTQYF
TRBV5-4	NA	14	TRBJ2-3	once	TGTGCCAGCAGCTTGGAACCTAACACAGATACGCAGTATTTT	CASSLEPNTDTQYF
TRBV30	TRBD2	17	TRBJ2-7	NA	TGTGCCTGGAGTAACCGACTAGCGGGGCTGGGTGGGAACGAGCAGTACTTC	CAWSNRLAGLGGNEQYF
TRBV7-9	NA	12	TRBJ2-1	NA	TGTGCCAGCAGCTCCCTAGGCGATGAGCAGTTCTTC	CASSSLGDEQFF
TRBV6-5	NA	15	TRBJ2-7	NA	TGTGCCAGCAGTACACCGGGGCGTCCGGGGGAAGAGCAGTACTTC	CASSTPGRPGEEQYF
TRBV5-4	NA	16	TRBJ2-5	NA	TGTGCCAGCAGCTTGGATGGGGGCCTAGGCCAAGAGACCCAGTACTTC	CASSLDGGLGQETQYF
TRBV5-6	NA	15	TRBJ1-5	NA	TGTGCCAGCAGCTTGGTAGGGGTCGGCAATCAGCCCCAGCATTTT	CASSLVGVGNQPQHF
TRBV18	TRBD1	15	TRBJ1-1	NA	TGTGCCAGCTCACCTTCCCGGGACAGAAACACTGAAGCTTTCTTT	CASSPSRDRNTEAFF
TRBV30	TRBD2	14	TRBJ2-5	few	TGTGCCTGGAGTCCTGGACTAGCGGGAGAGACCCAGTACTTC	CAWSPGLAGETQYF
TRBV5-4	TRBD2	14	TRBJ2-3	NA	TGTGCCAGCAGCTCAAAGCGGGGGGCAGATACGCAGTATTTT	CASSSKRGADTQYF
TRBV7-2	NA	14	TRBJ1-1	NA	TGTGCCAGCAGCTTAACAGGGATGAACACTGAAGCTTTCTTT	CASSLTGMNTEAFF
TRBV7-9	NA	13	TRBJ1-1	NA	TGTGCCAGCAGCAAAGACAGCTCCTCTGAAGCTTTCTTT	CASSKDSSSEAFF
TRBV19	NA	12	TRBJ1-2	NA	TGTGCCAGTAGTTGGCTAGAGGATGGCTACACCTTC	CASSWLEDGYTF
TRBV7-3	TRBD2	15	TRBJ2-5	NA	TGTGCCAGCAGCTTAAATGGTGGCGGGGGAGAGACCCAGTACTTC	CASSLNGGGGETQYF
TRBV6-1	NA	11	TRBJ1-2	NA	TGTGCCAGCAGTGATGGCGGAGGCTACACCTTC	CASSDGGGYTF
TRBV19	NA	13	TRBJ1-5	NA	TGTGCCACTCGGGGGGAAACTCATCAGCCCCAGCATTTT	CATRGETHQPQHF
TRBV6-5	NA	15	TRBJ1-4	NA	TGTGCCAGCAGTCCTCGGGCCCAGCGGGGAGAAAAACTGTTTTTT	CASSPRAQRGEKLFF
TRBV7-3	NA	14	TRBJ2-3	NA	TGTGCCAGCAGCTTACGACCGGGGACAGATACGCAGTATTTT	CASSLRPGTDTQYF
TRBV11-2	TRBD2	14	TRBJ2-1	once	TGTGCCAGCAGCAAGCTAGCGGCCTACAATGAGCAGTTCTTC	CASSKLAAYNEQFF
TRBV3-1/TRBV3-2	NA	14	TRBJ1-3	NA	TGTGCCAGCAGCCGATATAACGAAGCGAACACCATATATTTT	CASSRYNEANTIYF
TRBV7-3	TRBD2	14	TRBJ2-1	NA	TGTGCCAGCCAAAAGCGGGGGGGCCGGAATGAGCAGTTCTTC	CASQKRGGRNEQFF
TRBV14	TRBD1	15	TRBJ1-3	NA	TGTGCCAGCAGCCAAGGGACAGGCCGCTTGGCAACCATATATTTT	CASSQGTGRLATIYF
TRBV30	NA	14	TRBJ1-3	NA	TGTGCCTGGGGGAAGGGGTCCTCTGGAAACACCATATATTTT	CAWGKGSSGNTIYF
TRBV5-3	NA	18	TRBJ2-7	NA	TGTGCCAGAAGCTTGTCGGGTCCTAAGCGGGCCACCTCCTACGAGCAGTACTTC	CARSLSGPKRATSYEQYF
TRBV5-1	TRBD1	16	TRBJ1-4	once	TGCGCCAGCAGCTTTTACCCGACAGGGCGGGACGAAAAACTGTTTTTT	CASSFYPTGRDEKLFF
TRBV6-5	TRBD1	14	TRBJ1-6	NA	TGTGCCAGCAGTTCCGGGACAGGGCTCTCACCCCTCCACTTT	CASSSGTGLSPLHF
TRBV10-3	TRBD1	15	TRBJ1-6	NA	TGTGCCATCAGTGAGCATCAGACAGGGGGTTCACCCCTCCACTTT	CAISEHQTGGSPLHF
TRBV5-4	TRBD1	15	TRBJ1-6	NA	TGTGCCAGCAGCGGAGACAGGGGGAATAATTCACCCCTCCACTTT	CASSGDRGNNSPLHF
TRBV6-2/TRBV6-3	TRBD1	13	TRBJ2-7	NA	TGTGCCAGCAGTTTTCACAGGGGCATGGAGCAGTACTTC	CASSFHRGMEQYF
TRBV29-1	TRBD1	18	TRBJ1-2	NA	TGCAGCGTTGGGGATCCCGGGACAGGTTACGGGTCTAACTATGGCTACACCTTC	CSVGDPGTGYGSNYGYTF
TRBV5-4	TRBD2	15	TRBJ2-4	NA	TGTGCCAGCAGCTTGGCTAGCGGGAGGGGTAACATTCAGTACTTC	CASSLASGRGNIQYF
TRBV11-3	NA	15	TRBJ1-4	NA	TGTGCCAGCAGAAGTGGCAGAACAACTAATGAAAAACTGTTTTTT	CASRSGRTTNEKLFF
TRBV14	TRBD2	14	TRBJ2-7	NA	TGTGCCAGCAGCCGGAGAGGGGCTAGCGGGGGTTCGTACTTC	CASSRRGASGGSYF
TRBV7-8	TRBD1	14	TRBJ2-5	NA	TGTGCCAGCAGCTCATGGGACAGTGAAGAGACCCAGTACTTC	CASSSWDSEETQYF
TRBV4-3	NA	18	TRBJ1-6	NA	TGCGCCAGCAGCCAAGCAGCGGTGGTACAAAAGGATAATTCACCCCTCCACTTT	CASSQAAVVQKDNSPLHF
TRBV30	TRBD1	15	TRBJ1-1	once	TGTGCCTGGAGTCCAAGGGGGCGGAGGAACACTGAAGCTTTCTTT	CAWSPRGRRNTEAFF
TRBV9	TRBD1	16	TRBJ1-2	NA	TGTGCCAGCAGTCCGGGACAGGGGGCCGGGTACTATGGCTACACCTTC	CASSPGQGAGYYGYTF
TRBV5-5	NA	14	TRBJ1-1	few	TGTGCCAGCAGCTTGGGACTCGAGAACACTGAAGCTTTCTTT	CASSLGLENTEAFF
TRBV19	NA	16	TRBJ2-1	NA	TGTGCCAGTTGGGGCTGGGGACTTCTCCAACCTAATGAGCAGTTCTTC	CASWGWGLLQPNEQFF
TRBV15	TRBD2	12	TRBJ2-3	NA	TGTGCCACCAGTCCTAGCGGAGATACGCAGTATTTT	CATSPSGDTQYF
TRBV6-5	NA	12	TRBJ2-7	NA	TGTGCCGCGGGACAGTTCTCCTACGAGCAGTACTTC	CAAGQFSYEQYF
TRBV6-1	TRBD1	15	TRBJ2-7	NA	TGTGCCAGCAGAGAGGGACAGGCTAGCTCCTACGAGCAGTACTTC	CASREGQASSYEQYF
TRBV2	NA	16	TRBJ1-5	NA	TGTGCCAGCAGTTATCAGGGTATTGGTAGCAATCAGCCCCAGCATTTT	CASSYQGIGSNQPQHF
TRBV7-8	TRBD1	12	TRBJ1-6	NA	TGTGCCAGCAGCACAGGGGCCCGAACCCTCCACTTT	CASSTGARTLHF
TRBV11-1	NA	15	TRBJ2-6	NA	TGTGCCAGCAGCCCTACAGTCTCTGGGGCCAACGTCCTGACTTTC	CASSPTVSGANVLTF
TRBV11-3	NA	15	TRBJ1-1	NA	TGTGCCAGCAGCTCGACCCTTCAGGGGAACACTGAAGCTTTCTTT	CASSSTLQGNTEAFF
TRBV18	TRBD1	16	TRBJ1-2	NA	TGTGCCAGCTCACCTAGCGACAGGGGCTCTAACTATGGCTACACCTTC	CASSPSDRGSNYGYTF